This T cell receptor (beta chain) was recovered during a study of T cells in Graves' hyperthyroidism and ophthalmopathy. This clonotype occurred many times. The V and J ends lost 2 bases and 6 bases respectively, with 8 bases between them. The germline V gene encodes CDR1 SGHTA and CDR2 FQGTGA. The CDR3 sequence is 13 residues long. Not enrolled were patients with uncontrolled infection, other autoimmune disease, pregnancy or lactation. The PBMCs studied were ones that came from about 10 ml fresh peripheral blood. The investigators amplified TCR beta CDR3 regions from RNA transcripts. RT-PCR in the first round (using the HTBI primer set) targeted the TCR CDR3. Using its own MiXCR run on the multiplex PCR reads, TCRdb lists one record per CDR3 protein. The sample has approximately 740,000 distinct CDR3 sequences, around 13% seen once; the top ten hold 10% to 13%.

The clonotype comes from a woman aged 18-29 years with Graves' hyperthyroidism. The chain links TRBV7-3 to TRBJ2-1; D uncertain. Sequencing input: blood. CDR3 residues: CASSLYKPNEQFF. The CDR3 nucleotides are TGTGCCAGCAGCTTATACAAACCCAATGAGCAGTTCTTC.